This T cell receptor beta chain was profiled in a study of metastatic and nonmetastatic thyroid tumors. This clone was counted between two and nine times. There are 14 residues in the CDR3. Germline V gives CDR1 MNHEY, CDR2 SVGEGT. The V segment lost 6 bases and the J segment 1 base; nucleotides outside the gene matches: 2. Source study methods: A distant-metastasis classifier for papillary thyroid cancer was built using CDR3 differences across clinicopathological groups. Via MiXCR, TCRdb re-called the PCR reads. These V and J calls are TCRdb output, not the study's own analysis. The sample holds 20,000 to 30,000 clones, roughly 24% seen once. Until they underwent thyroid surgery, no patient had received any treatment.

Input material: blood. This clonotype was obtained from a female donor with papillary thyroid cancer or a benign thyroid nodule (not recorded which). Some clones in this sample may be carry-over from other donors' samples. The chain has TRBV6-2 or TRBV6-3 and TRBJ2-3, with 9 bases that match TRBD1. In nucleotides, the CDR3 is TGTGCCAGCAGACGGACAGGGGGCACAGATACGCAGTATTTT. Translating gives CASRRTGGTDTQYF.